The next 2 T cell receptor beta chains were all read from a single sample in a study of blood T cell repertoires in COVID-19. Profiling relied on immunoSEQ multiplex PCR, and the TCRdb table lists in-frame clones only, not all of them. The repertoire has tens of thousands of clones, about 85% of them found once; the top ten carry under 6%. Input material: peripheral blood. The receptors come from a man of 80 years or more with acute or convalescent COVID-19.

This rearrangement joins TRBV7-7 to TRBJ2-5; a weak D match, TRBD1 (6 bases). Per the germline V gene, CDR1 is SSHAT and CDR2 is FNYEAQ (reference sequence). The CDR3 consists of 13 residues. V was shortened by 3 bases and J by 2 bases, with 7 bases between the two germline ends. Here the CDR3 DNA reads TGTGCCAGCAGCTTTACAGGGCAAGAGACCCAGTACTTC. This sequence encodes CASSFTGQETQYF.

The V and J genes are TRBV29-1 and TRBJ1-1, with TRBD1 identical over 8 bases. V shed 2 bases, J shed 5 bases, and the junction held 10 bases outside the gene matches. CDR1 and CDR2 from the germline V gene are SQVTM and ANQGSEA. This CDR3 contains 15 residues. CDR3: CSVESRGTGRTEAFF. CDR3 nucleotide sequence: TGCAGCGTTGAATCTCGGGGGACAGGACGTACTGAAGCTTTCTTT.